Included here is one T cell receptor beta chain sequence, with context. Antigen: not known. The data belong to a study of cytomegalovirus exposure and HLA in healthy donors. Study outcomes and limitations: Cytomegalovirus association was listed for about 170 TCR beta chains.

CDR1 SGHTA and CDR2 FQGNSA come from the germline V gene. This CDR3 has 13 amino acids. The ends lost 5 bases at V and 9 bases at J; junction bases unmatched: 9. Vbeta (60) and Jbeta (13) primers were used in the PCR. Using immunoSEQ multiplex PCR, the repertoire was profiled, and TCRdb retains in-frame clones only, with some absent. The top ten hold approximately 1.3% of the sample, which has roughly 60,000 clones, more than 75% seen once. The chain has TRBV7-2 and TRBJ2-7; 8 bases fit TRBD1. The sequencing input was PBMCs. The clonotype originates from a female donor in good health and CMV-seronegative. The CDR3 DNA reads TGTGCCAGCAGCACTAACGGACAGGGAACGCAGTACTTC. Protein: CASSTNGQGTQYF.